A single sample is the source of the 6 T cell receptor beta chains below, sequenced in a study of long-term antiretroviral therapy in people with HIV. They ran version v3.0 of the immunoSEQ assay at survey level. This table comes from immunoSEQ multiplex PCR, and its TCRdb copy is limited to in-frame clones, with some not included. This table holds around 24,000 clones, around 83% found once. Sequenced material: unsorted PBMCs, taken 0.4 years after starting antiretroviral therapy. All receptors derive from a man between 45 and 60 years old with HIV.

The chain joins TRBV19 to TRBJ1-2; a possible D gene is TRBD1 (5 bases). CDR3 length: 15 residues. Germline CDR1 LNHDA, CDR2 SQIVND (reference sequence). V lost 9 bases to trimming and J lost 2 bases, with 19 bases between them. The CDR3, as DNA: TGTGCCAGCAGCTCTCGGACATCATACAACTATGGCTACACCTTC. Its protein is CASSSRTSYNYGYTF.

J is TRBJ2-5 and V is TRBV15, with D tentatively TRBD2 (7 bases). The CDR3 contains 13 residues. Germline-derived CDR1 and CDR2 are LNHNV and YYDKDF (reference sequence). Trimming took off 3 bases at V and 7 bases at J, with 12 bases between the two ends. The CDR3 nucleotides are TGTGCCACCAGCAGCCCGGGGGGCGGGACCCAGTACTTC. It translates to CATSSPGGGTQYF. The whole variable domain, filled in from reference TRBV15 and TRBJ2-5, reads DAMVIQNPRYQVTQFGKPVTLSCSQTLNHNVMYWYQQKSSQAPKLLFHYYDKDFNNEADTPDNFQSRRPNTSFCFLDIRSPGLGDTAMYLCATSSPGGGTQYFGPGTRLLVL.

This clone is a singleton in its sample. The rearrangement joins TRBV2 to TRBJ2-3, with D possibly matching TRBD2 (6 bases). Germline V gives CDR1 SNHLY, CDR2 FYNNEI. The CDR3 runs 14 residues. The V end was cut by 6 bases, the J end by 0 bases, with 10 bases between. The DNA of the CDR3 is TGTGCCAGCAGGCGGGGCGAGAGCACAGATACGCAGTATTTT. This gives the protein CASRRGESTDTQYF.

This chain uses TRBV7-8 with TRBJ1-2, with 9 bases identical to TRBD1. This CDR3 region has 12 residues. Per germline, CDR1 SGHVS and CDR2 FQNEAQ. The trim removed 5 bases at V and 10 bases at J, leaving 5 bases unmatched. This CDR3 is CASSLGQGHYTF. The DNA of the CDR3 is TGTGCCAGCAGCCTGGGACAGGGACACTACACCTTC.

The chain carries TRBV27 and TRBJ2-5, with D hard to call. Germline V lookup: CDR1 MNHEY, CDR2 SMNVEV (reference sequence). The CDR3 has 12 amino acids. Trimming removed 6 bases at V and 2 bases at J, with 7 bases between. Here the CDR3 DNA reads TGTGCCAGCAGGGGTACTCAAGAGACCCAGTACTTC. Encoded protein: CASRGTQETQYF.

The CDR3 DNA sequence: TGTGCCACCACGGACAAGAACACTGAAGCTTTCTTT. Translation gives CATTDKNTEAFF. V gene TRBV19 combines with J gene TRBJ1-1, with D perhaps TRBD1 (5 bases). CDR3 length: 12 amino acids. Germline CDR1 is LNHDA and CDR2 is SQIVND (reference sequence). The V end lost 10 bases, the J end lost 1 base, and 10 bases lay between the germline ends.